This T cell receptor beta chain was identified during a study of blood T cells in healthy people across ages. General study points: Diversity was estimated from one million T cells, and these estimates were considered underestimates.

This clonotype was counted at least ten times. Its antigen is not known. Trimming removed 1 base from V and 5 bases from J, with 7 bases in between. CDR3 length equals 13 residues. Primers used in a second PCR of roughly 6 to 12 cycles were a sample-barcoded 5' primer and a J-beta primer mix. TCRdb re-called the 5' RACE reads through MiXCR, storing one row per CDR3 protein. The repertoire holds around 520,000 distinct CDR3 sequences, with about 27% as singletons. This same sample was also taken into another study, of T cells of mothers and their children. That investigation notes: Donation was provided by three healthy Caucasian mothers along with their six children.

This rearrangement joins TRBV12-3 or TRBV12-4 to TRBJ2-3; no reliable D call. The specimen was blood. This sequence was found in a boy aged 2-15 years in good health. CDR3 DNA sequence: TGTGCCAGCAGTTTAGAGGGCAAAGATACGCAGTATTTT. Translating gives CASSLEGKDTQYF.